This T cell receptor beta chain was identified in a study of blood T cells in healthy people across ages. General study results and limits: TCR beta diversity tracked closely with naive T cell percentage. When one million T cells were used, diversity estimates were thought to be underestimates. Diversity of TCR beta per million T cells declined in a roughly linear way with age.

Germline V gene lookup returns CDR1 MDHEN and CDR2 SYDVKM. J lost 1 base, V lost 11 bases, and 10 bases had no gene match. This CDR3 spans 14 amino acids. Using a J-beta primer mix together with a sample-barcoded 5' primer, a second PCR was run for roughly 6 to 11 cycles. TCRdb reanalysed the 5' RACE reads using MiXCR and keeps one entry per CDR3 protein. The sample lists 1.5 million to 2 million distinct CDR3 sequences, around 48% occurring once. Worth noting for this clonotype: Its antigen is still unknown. A much larger clone differs from this one at a single base, so this may be a read error.

This chain uses TRBV28 with TRBJ2-5; TRBD1 matches 7 bases. The specimen was blood. The receptor was isolated from a woman aged 40-49 years in good health. The CDR3 region has the DNA TGTGCCGGCATCCTTAGGACAGGCCAAGAGACCCAGTACTTC. This encodes CAGILRTGQETQYF.